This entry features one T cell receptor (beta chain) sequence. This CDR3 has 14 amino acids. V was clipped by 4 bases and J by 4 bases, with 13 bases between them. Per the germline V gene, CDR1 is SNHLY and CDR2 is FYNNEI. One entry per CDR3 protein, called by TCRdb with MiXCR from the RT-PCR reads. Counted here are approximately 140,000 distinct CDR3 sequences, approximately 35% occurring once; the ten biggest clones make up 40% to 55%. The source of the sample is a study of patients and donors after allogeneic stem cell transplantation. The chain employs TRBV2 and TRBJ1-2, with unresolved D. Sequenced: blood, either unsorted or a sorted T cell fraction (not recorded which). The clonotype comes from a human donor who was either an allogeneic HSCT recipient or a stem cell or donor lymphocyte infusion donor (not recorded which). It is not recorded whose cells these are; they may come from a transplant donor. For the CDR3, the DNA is TGTGCCAGCAGTGTACGGGGTATAGGCTATGGCTACACCTTC. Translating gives CASSVRGIGYGYTF.